This entry features one TCR beta chain sequence. The data were obtained in a study of cytotoxic CD8 clonotypes in ibrutinib-treated CLL. TCRdb's copy holds only in-frame clones and misses some; the assay was immunoSEQ multiplex PCR. Counted here are tens of thousands of clones, around 63% occurring once; the ten biggest clones make up about 53%. This clonotype was obtained from a human donor with chronic lymphocytic leukemia. Sequenced material: PBMCs, taken after 24 months of ibrutinib treatment.

The DNA for the CDR3 is TGTGCCAGCAGCCCCCGGGGAGGGGGCTCGATTGAAGCTTTCTTT. Translation: CASSPRGGGSIEAFF. The rearrangement joins TRBV7-9 to TRBJ1-1, with 7 bases matching TRBD1. Germline V lookup: CDR1 SEHNR, CDR2 FQNEAQ (reference sequence). The J segment lost 7 bases and the V segment lost 5 bases, leaving 13 bases of the junction unmatched. CDR3 size: 15 residues.